The 32 T cell receptor beta chains presented below share a single source sample, sequenced in a study of blood T cell repertoires in COVID-19. Profiled with immunoSEQ multiplex PCR; TCRdb holds only in-frame clones, not every one. The sample yields about 200,000 clones, around nine tenths seen once. The sample comprised peripheral blood. Source of these receptors: a man aged 35 to 55 with acute or convalescent COVID-19.

The J gene is TRBJ1-5, the V gene TRBV20-1; tentative D call: TRBD1 (6 bases). Germline V CDR1 and CDR2: DFQATT, SNEGSKA (reference sequence). V was trimmed by 3 bases and J by 2 bases, leaving 14 bases between them. This CDR3 contains 15 residues. This chain's CDR3 is CSASPQGFGNQPQHF. DNA for the CDR3: TGCAGTGCTAGTCCCCAGGGGTTCGGCAATCAGCCCCAGCATTTT.

V gene TRBV4-2 combines with J gene TRBJ2-7; TRBD1 is a possible D gene (5 bases). Looked up from germline, CDR1 is LGHNA and CDR2 is YNFKEQ. The CDR3 loop spans 15 amino acids. The V end lost 1 base, the J end lost 5 bases, and 15 bases lay between the germline ends. Here the CDR3 DNA reads TGTGCCAGCAGCCAAGTCGCAGGGAATCTCCACGAGCAGTACTTC. It yields the protein CASSQVAGNLHEQYF.

The V gene is TRBV3-1 (or the pseudogene TRBV3-2), the J gene TRBJ2-4, with 9 nucleotides matching TRBD1. With 3 bases clipped from V and 7 bases from J, the junction kept 4 bases outside the gene matches. Germline CDR1 LGHDT, CDR2 YNNKEL (reference sequence). The CDR3 totals 14 residues. The CDR3 region has the DNA TGTGCCAGCAGCCAGCAGACAGGGGGGAACATTCAGTACTTC. It yields the protein CASSQQTGGNIQYF.

V gene TRBV7-2 combines with J gene TRBJ2-3; 10 bases map to TRBD2. This CDR3 has 17 residues. The germline V gene encodes CDR1 SGHTA and CDR2 FQGNSA. V trimming: 5 bases; J trimming: 6 bases; junction bases outside the gene matches: 14. CDR3 amino acids: CASSPKRASGSPDTQYF. CDR3 nucleotide sequence: TGTGCCAGCAGCCCGAAGCGGGCTAGCGGGAGCCCCGATACGCAGTATTTT.

This clone has only one observation. The rearrangement joins TRBV30 to TRBJ1-1; weak D call: TRBD1 (5 bases). The V gene's germline CDR1 is GTSNPN and CDR2 SVGIG (reference sequence). The CDR3 covers 11 residues. The V and J ends lost 2 bases and 5 bases respectively, with 6 bases between them. The CDR3 DNA reads as TGTGCCTGGAGTCGGGGGACTGAAGCTTTCTTT. It translates to CAWSRGTEAFF.

This chain connects TRBV19 to TRBJ2-1; no clear D gene. Germline V gene data show CDR1 as LNHDA and CDR2 as SQIVND (reference sequence). The CDR3 covers 14 residues. The V and J ends lost 3 bases and 2 bases respectively, with 8 bases between them. The CDR3 nucleotides are TGTGCCAGTAGTATCCGGGTACCCTACAATGAGCAGTTCTTC. It yields the protein CASSIRVPYNEQFF. Together with reference TRBV19 and TRBJ2-1, the CDR3 gives the full variable domain: DGGITQSPKYLFRKEGQNVTLSCEQNLNHDAMYWYRQDPGQGLRLIYYSQIVNDFQKGDIAEGYSVSREKKESFPLTVTSAQKNPTAFYLCASSIRVPYNEQFFGPGTRLTVL.

This clone appeared once. The J gene is TRBJ2-7, the V gene TRBV12-3 or TRBV12-4, with 8 bases that match TRBD2. After removal of 3 bases from V and 6 bases from J, the junction contained 4 bases not matched to a gene. The CDR3 is 13 residues long. In DNA form, the CDR3 reads TGTGCCAGCAGTTTTCGGGAGGGTGTCGAGCAGTACTTC. Protein sequence: CASSFREGVEQYF.

The rearrangement joins TRBV7-9 to TRBJ2-3; D gene ambiguous. This CDR3 region has 15 residues. The germline gives CDR1 SEHNR, CDR2 FQNEAQ (reference sequence). Trimming cost V 0 bases and J 0 bases, with 7 bases left between them. CDR3: CASSLASVSTDTQYF. CDR3 bases: TGTGCCAGCAGCTTAGCGTCGGTCAGCACAGATACGCAGTATTTT.

The genes are TRBV5-1 and TRBJ2-7, with D perhaps TRBD2 (6 bases). From germline, CDR1 is SGHRS and CDR2 YFSETQ. This CDR3 contains 17 residues. Trimming shortened V by 0 bases and J by 9 bases, and 25 bases separated the two germline ends. The CDR3 nucleotides read TGCGCCAGCAGCTTGGAGATATCGGGCAGGGACTTTACGATGCAGTACTTC. It is translated as CASSLEISGRDFTMQYF. The variable domain in full, with the rest retrieved from reference TRBV5-1 and TRBJ2-7, is KAGVTQTPRYLIKTRGQQVTLSCSPISGHRSVSWYQQTPGQGLQFLFEYFSETQRNKGNFPGRFSGRQFSNSRSEMNVSTLELGDSALYLCASSLEISGRDFTMQYFGPGTRLTVT.

This chain joins TRBV11-2 and TRBJ2-5; 7 nucleotides match TRBD2. The CDR3 sequence is 15 residues long. J gave up 5 bases and V 0 bases, and 6 bases lay outside the gene matches. The germline CDR1 and CDR2 sequences are SGHAT and FQNNGV. For the CDR3, the DNA is TGTGCCAGCAGCTTAGATGGGGGGGAACCGGAGACCCAGTACTTC. This encodes CASSLDGGEPETQYF.

The rearrangement uses TRBV5-1 and TRBJ2-3, with 8 bases identical to TRBD2. The CDR3 sequence is 16 residues long. The trim removed 4 bases at V and 0 bases at J, leaving 7 bases unmatched. CDR1 and CDR2 from the germline V gene are SGHRS and YFSETQ. This CDR3 reads CASSPLRGGSTDTQYF. The CDR3 region has the DNA TGCGCCAGCAGCCCCCTCCGGGGGGGTAGCACAGATACGCAGTATTTT.

The table lists this clone with a count of one. V is TRBV27 and J is TRBJ2-5; 8 positions agree with TRBD1. Germline V gene lookup returns CDR1 MNHEY and CDR2 SMNVEV (reference sequence). There are 13 residues in the CDR3. The V and J ends lost 5 bases and 5 bases, in that order; junction bases with no gene match: 4. The CDR3 spells CASSSRGHETQYF. DNA for the CDR3: TGTGCCAGCAGTAGCAGGGGGCATGAGACCCAGTACTTC.

This clone was seen a single time. The V call is TRBV2, the J call TRBJ1-2; the D is unclear. Per the germline V gene, CDR1 is SNHLY and CDR2 is FYNNEI. With 5 bases removed from V and 5 bases from J, the gap between germline ends came to 6 bases. There are 11 residues in the CDR3. The CDR3 nucleotides are TGTGCCAGCAGTCAGACTTATGGCTACACCTTC. It specifies CASSQTYGYTF.

The chain employs TRBV19 and TRBJ2-1; maybe TRBD2 (6 bases). Per germline, CDR1 LNHDA and CDR2 SQIVND (reference sequence). V was shortened by 3 bases and J by 9 bases, with 6 bases between the two germline ends. This CDR3 contains 11 residues. For the CDR3, the DNA is TGTGCCAGTAGTATGGGGGGTGAGCAGTTCTTC. Translating it yields CASSMGGEQFF.

The CDR3 spells CASNPRGGFSEAFF. The CDR3 region has the DNA TGTGCCAGCAATCCCCGTGGCGGGTTCTCTGAAGCTTTCTTT. V usage is TRBV28 and J usage is TRBJ1-1, with D unresolved. From germline, CDR1 is MDHEN and CDR2 SYDVKM. V was clipped by 7 bases and J by 6 bases, with 18 bases between them. CDR3 length: 14 amino acids.

The chain links TRBV28 to TRBJ1-1; D call uncertain. The CDR3 contains 16 residues. Germline V gene data show CDR1 as MDHEN and CDR2 as SYDVKM. Trimming removed 6 bases at V and 0 bases at J, with 17 bases between. The CDR3 loop reads CASSSTPRGMNTEAFF. The CDR3 nucleotides are TGTGCCAGCAGCTCCACCCCGCGGGGTATGAACACTGAAGCTTTCTTT.

The V call is TRBV4-1, the J call TRBJ2-3, with 12 bases aligning to TRBD2. With V trimmed by 4 bases and J by 3 bases, 8 bases remained unmatched. Germline V CDR1 and CDR2: MGHRA, YSYEKL. CDR3 length: 17 amino acids. CDR3 coding DNA: TGCGCCAGCAGCCTCCTAGCGGGGGGGACAGGGACAGATACGCAGTATTTT. It specifies CASSLLAGGTGTDTQYF.

This clone was observed a single time. The rearrangement joins TRBV4-2 to TRBJ2-7, with 9 positions matching TRBD1. V shed 0 bases, J shed 1 base, and the junction held 7 bases outside the gene matches. Germline loops: CDR1 LGHNA, CDR2 YNFKEQ. The CDR3 totals 17 residues. The CDR3 spells CASSQDEGTGRSYEQYF. The CDR3 nucleotides read TGTGCCAGCAGCCAAGATGAAGGGACAGGGAGGTCCTACGAGCAGTACTTC.

The rearrangement links TRBV28 to TRBJ2-7, with 10 positions matching TRBD2. Trimming at V came to 2 bases and at J to 5 bases, leaving 6 bases not matched to a gene. The CDR3 sequence is 15 residues long. Germline CDR1 and CDR2: MDHEN and SYDVKM. The CDR3 region has the DNA TGTGCCAGCAGTTTACTAGCGGGAGCTCGTAACGAGCAGTACTTC. Protein sequence: CASSLLAGARNEQYF.

The rearrangement links TRBV28 to TRBJ1-6; maybe TRBD1 (6 bases). Germline lookup yields CDR1 MDHEN and CDR2 SYDVKM. The CDR3 totals 16 residues. V lost 8 bases and J lost 8, with 22 bases in between. CDR3 sequence: CASFSLGGGKDSPLHF. The CDR3 DNA follows: TGTGCCAGCTTCTCTCTAGGGGGGGGGAAGGATTCACCCCTCCACTTT. Drawing the rest from reference TRBV28 and TRBJ1-6, the complete variable domain is DVKVTQSSRYLVKRTGEKVFLECVQDMDHENMFWYRQDPGLGLRLIYFSYDVKMKEKGDIPEGYSVSREKKERFSLILESASTNQTSMYLCASFSLGGGKDSPLHFGNGTRLTVT.

This chain uses TRBV14 with TRBJ1-1; 7 bases fit TRBD1. Unmatched junction bases numbered 4, after V lost 1 base and J lost 2 bases. This CDR3 is 15 amino acids long. Germline CDR1 and CDR2: SGHDN and FVKESK. The CDR3 sequence: CASSQVPGGNTEAFF. Written as DNA, the CDR3 is TGTGCCAGCAGCCAAGTCCCAGGGGGAAACACTGAAGCTTTCTTT. Filled out from reference TRBV14 and TRBJ1-1, the complete variable domain reads EAGVTQFPSHSVIEKGQTVTLRCDPISGHDNLYWYRRVMGKEIKFLLHFVKESKQDESGMPNNRFLAERTGGTYSTLKVQPAELEDSGVYFCASSQVPGGNTEAFFGQGTRLTVV.

With regard to this clone: Other DNA sequences in the same sample also yield this CDR3. The rearrangement links TRBV6-5 to TRBJ1-1; no clear D gene. Trimming shortened V by 6 bases and J by 1 base, and 6 bases separated the two germline ends. Germline lookup yields CDR1 MNHEY and CDR2 SVGAGI. This CDR3 region has 12 residues. For the CDR3, the DNA is TGTGCCAGCAGAAACAAGAACACTGAAGCTTTCTTT. It yields the protein CASRNKNTEAFF.

The chain carries TRBV5-7 and TRBJ2-7, with 9 bases lining up with TRBD1. TRBV5-7 is an ORF for which the function is uncertain. The CDR3 length is 14 residues. Trimming at V came to 0 bases and at J to 4 bases, leaving 2 bases not matched to a gene. CDR3 amino acids: CASSLAGQGYEQYF. In nucleotides, the CDR3 is TGTGCCAGCAGCTTGGCCGGACAGGGGTACGAGCAGTACTTC.

This chain uses TRBV12-3 or TRBV12-4 with TRBJ1-2; D perhaps matches TRBD1 (6 bases). V lost 8 bases and J lost 5, with 15 bases in between. The CDR3 loop spans 13 amino acids. Written as DNA, the CDR3 is TGTGCCAGCCAGTTACAAGGGGGTTATGGCTACACCTTC. This gives the protein CASQLQGGYGYTF.

The chain links TRBV28 to TRBJ2-7, with 7 bases aligning to TRBD2. Germline CDR1 MDHEN, CDR2 SYDVKM. The CDR3 runs 13 residues. Trimming cost V 3 bases and J 4 bases; bases outside gene matches: 3. In nucleotides, the CDR3 is TGTGCCAGCAGTTTGACGGGGGGTTACGAGCAGTACTTC. It translates to CASSLTGGYEQYF.

This clone was seen more than once but under ten times. The chain's CDR3 is CASSNCLLSNEKLFF. The CDR3 DNA is TGTGCCAGCAGCAACTGTCTGCTATCTAATGAAAAACTGTTTTTT. This chain uses TRBV21-1 with TRBJ1-4. TRBV21-1 is annotated as a pseudogene. The CDR3 is 15 residues long.

V and J are TRBV28 and TRBJ1-1; D unclear. The CDR3 spans 12 residues. Germline V gene lookup returns CDR1 MDHEN and CDR2 SYDVKM. V lost 3 bases, J lost 10 bases, and 12 bases lay in between. In nucleotides, the CDR3 is TGTGCCAGCAGTTTGCGGCTTCGAAGAGCTTTCTTT. Residues: CASSLRLRRAFF. The whole variable domain, filled in from reference TRBV28 and TRBJ1-1, reads DVKVTQSSRYLVKRTGEKVFLECVQDMDHENMFWYRQDPGLGLRLIYFSYDVKMKEKGDIPEGYSVSREKKERFSLILESASTNQTSMYLCASSLRLRRAFFGQGTRLTVV.

The J gene is TRBJ2-1, the V gene TRBV27, with TRBD2 as a possible D gene (5 bases). V was clipped by 2 bases and J by 6 bases, with 14 bases between them. Germline V lookup: CDR1 MNHEY, CDR2 SMNVEV (reference sequence). The CDR3 is 15 residues long. The CDR3 protein is CASSLEGLMVNEQFF. The CDR3 nucleotides are TGTGCCAGCAGTTTAGAGGGTCTGATGGTCAATGAGCAGTTCTTC.

The chain recombines TRBV5-8 with TRBJ2-5, with TRBD2 as a possible D gene (6 bases). The CDR3 has 12 residues. Trimming removed 4 bases from V and 7 bases from J, with 11 bases in between. The germline gives CDR1 SGHTS, CDR2 YDEGEE. This chain's CDR3 is CASSPSEVTQYF. In DNA form, the CDR3 reads TGTGCCAGCAGCCCTAGCGAGGTGACCCAGTACTTC.

This clone has a single count. The V call is TRBV27, the J call TRBJ2-3; 9 bases match TRBD2. Germline CDR1 and CDR2: MNHEY and SMNVEV (reference sequence). The CDR3 runs 15 residues. V shed 2 bases and J 7 bases; nucleotides not matched to a gene: 7. The CDR3 DNA sequence: TGTGCCAGCAGTTTACTGCGGGAGGGCCCGAATACGCAGTATTTT. Amino acid sequence: CASSLLREGPNTQYF.

This chain connects TRBV5-6 to TRBJ2-7; D not certain. The CDR3 sequence is 17 residues long. Per germline, CDR1 SGHDT and CDR2 YYEEEE. Trimming took off 6 bases at V and 4 bases at J, with 26 bases between the two ends. The CDR3 sequence: CASNAYLEATRSYEQYF. CDR3 DNA: TGTGCCAGCAACGCATACCTTGAGGCCACAAGAAGTTACGAGCAGTACTTC.

As concerns this clone: Other DNA variants within this sample encode the same CDR3. This chain links TRBV6-5 with TRBJ2-7; 7 bases fit TRBD2. Trimming cost V 0 bases and J 1 base; bases outside gene matches: 3. Germline V lookup: CDR1 MNHEY, CDR2 SVGAGI. The CDR3 totals 15 residues. The CDR3, as DNA: TGTGCCAGCAGTTACTCGGCTAGCGGATCCTACGAGCAGTACTTC. Protein: CASSYSASGSYEQYF.